The 25 T cell receptor beta chains presented below share a single source sample, sequenced in a study of cytomegalovirus exposure and HLA in healthy donors. The PCR used 60 Vbeta and 13 Jbeta primers. Assay: immunoSEQ multiplex PCR; the TCRdb copy retains only in-frame clones and omits some. The sample includes around 140,000 clones, almost 85% of them seen just once. Sequencing was done on a sample of PBMCs. The source of these receptors is a woman aged 60-75 years in good health and CMV-seropositive.

The chain carries TRBV5-1 and TRBJ1-1; 8 nucleotides align to TRBD1. CDR1 and CDR2 (germline): SGHRS, YFSETQ. V lost 4 bases, J lost 7 bases, and 12 bases stayed unmatched. The CDR3 is made up of 15 amino acids. The CDR3 loop is CASSISSRGRVEAFF. DNA for the CDR3: TGCGCCAGCAGCATAAGTTCCAGGGGGCGCGTTGAAGCTTTCTTT.

The chain carries TRBV29-1 and TRBJ2-3, with 13 bases that match TRBD2. J lost 0 bases, V lost 4 bases, and 1 base had no gene match. Germline V gene sequence: CDR1 SQVTM, CDR2 ANQGSEA. There are 15 residues in the CDR3. This CDR3 is CSVGTSGSSTDTQYF. Written as DNA, the CDR3 is TGCAGCGTTGGGACTAGCGGGAGCAGCACAGATACGCAGTATTTT.

The chain employs TRBV19 and TRBJ2-3; D possibly corresponds to TRBD1 (5 bases). The CDR3 loop spans 17 amino acids. The germline V and J ends were trimmed by 6 bases and 0 bases, with 19 bases remaining between them. Germline V CDR1 and CDR2: LNHDA, SQIVND (reference sequence). Here the CDR3 DNA reads TGTGCCAGTAGCCGCCAGGGAAGAGGAACTAGCACAGATACGCAGTATTTT. Translating gives CASSRQGRGTSTDTQYF.

J is TRBJ2-5 and V is TRBV7-9; 10 bases line up with TRBD2. The CDR3 consists of 16 residues. Germline CDR1 reads SEHNR; CDR2 reads FQNEAQ (reference sequence). The ends lost 0 bases at V and 1 base at J; junction bases unmatched: 2. The CDR3 region has the DNA TGTGCCAGCAGCTTAGCCCGGACTAGCGGCCAAGAGACCCAGTACTTC. This gives the protein CASSLARTSGQETQYF.

This rearrangement joins TRBV2 to TRBJ1-3; TRBD1 agrees at 11 bases. The germline gives CDR1 SNHLY, CDR2 FYNNEI. V gave up 4 bases and J gave up 2 bases; unmatched junction bases: 4. This CDR3 region has 16 residues. CDR3 nucleotides: TGTGCCAGCAGTGCGGACAGGGGGCCGGCTGGAAACACCATATATTTT. It codes for CASSADRGPAGNTIYF. The full variable domain, completed using reference TRBV2 and TRBJ1-3, is EPEVTQTPSHQVTQMGQEVILRCVPISNHLYFYWYRQILGQKVEFLVSFYNNEISEKSEIFDDQFSVERPDGSNFTLKIRSTKLEDSAMYFCASSADRGPAGNTIYFGEGSWLTVV.

The chain carries TRBV19 and TRBJ1-2, with D tentatively TRBD1 (6 bases). V was trimmed by 8 bases and J by 1 base, leaving 8 bases between them. Germline V gene data show CDR1 as LNHDA and CDR2 as SQIVND (reference sequence). This CDR3 comprises 12 residues. Written as DNA, the CDR3 is TGTGCCAGTCGGACAGATAACTATGGCTACACCTTC. It specifies CASRTDNYGYTF.

This clone has a handful of counts. This chain links TRBV30 with TRBJ1-4; D ambiguous. CDR1 GTSNPN and CDR2 SVGIG come from the germline V gene (reference sequence). This CDR3 region has 15 residues. V was cut by 3 bases and J by 10 bases, with 21 bases left in between. The CDR3 DNA is TGTGCCTGGAGCTCGACCCGGCCGCTCACGGGAAAACTGTTTTTT. It encodes CAWSSTRPLTGKLFF.

The chain carries TRBV7-2 and TRBJ2-7; no clear D. CDR3 length: 14 amino acids. CDR1 is SGHTA and CDR2 is FQGNSA in the germline V gene. The germline V and J ends were trimmed by 9 bases and 0 bases, with 15 bases remaining between them. CDR3 sequence: CASNGDFSSYEQYF. The CDR3, as DNA: TGTGCCAGTAACGGCGACTTTAGCTCCTACGAGCAGTACTTC.

The sample holds one count of this clone. V usage is TRBV7-2 and J usage is TRBJ1-1; maybe TRBD1 (5 bases). Per germline, CDR1 SGHTA and CDR2 FQGNSA. V shed 5 bases and J shed 4 bases, with 17 bases lying between them. The CDR3 totals 15 residues. The CDR3 sequence: CASSPQVGGGTEAFF. The CDR3 DNA reads TGTGCCAGCAGCCCCCAGGTGGGGGGTGGCACTGAAGCTTTCTTT.

The V gene is TRBV27, the J gene TRBJ2-7; 7 nucleotides agree with TRBD1. The V and J ends lost 8 bases and 0 bases, in that order; junction bases with no gene match: 7. The CDR3 totals 14 residues. In germline, CDR1 is MNHEY, CDR2 SMNVEV (reference sequence). CDR3 in DNA: TGTGCCAGCGGGAAGGGACAGCTCTCCTACGAGCAGTACTTC. It encodes CASGKGQLSYEQYF.

The V and J genes are TRBV30 and TRBJ2-3; TRBD1 matches 7 bases. This CDR3 has 16 amino acids. The germline V gene has CDR1 GTSNPN and CDR2 SVGIG (reference sequence). Trimming at V came to 0 bases and at J to 1 base, leaving 7 bases not matched to a gene. This chain's CDR3 is CAWSVLKGGGTDTQYF. In nucleotides, the CDR3 is TGTGCCTGGAGTGTACTGAAAGGGGGCGGCACAGATACGCAGTATTTT.

This chain links TRBV7-3 with TRBJ2-1; the D gene is possibly TRBD2 (6 bases). Trimming shortened V by 5 bases and J by 8 bases, and 13 bases separated the two germline ends. This CDR3 contains 13 residues. CDR1 SGHTA and CDR2 FQGTGA come from the germline V gene. Written as DNA, the CDR3 is TGTGCCAGCAGCCTTGACCGGGAGCATGAGCAGTTCTTC. Its translation is CASSLDREHEQFF.

The V gene is TRBV4-2, the J gene TRBJ2-3; 10 nucleotides line up with TRBD2. The V and J ends lost 4 bases and 6 bases, in that order; junction bases with no gene match: 4. Germline CDR1 LGHNA, CDR2 YNFKEQ. The CDR3 consists of 14 residues. The CDR3 DNA is TGTGCCAGCAGCCCGGGGACTAGCGTGGATACGCAGTATTTT. This translates into CASSPGTSVDTQYF.

V usage is TRBV5-5 and J usage is TRBJ2-5; no clear D. With 1 base removed from V and 5 bases from J, the gap between germline ends came to 6 bases. The CDR3 runs 12 residues. Germline assignment: CDR1 SGHKS and CDR2 YYEKEE (reference sequence). CDR3 bases: TGTGCCAGCAGCTTGAGGCGGGAGACCCAGTACTTC. The encoded protein is CASSLRRETQYF.

The table lists this clone with a few counts. This chain uses TRBV9 with TRBJ1-1; no clear D gene. Per the germline V gene, CDR1 is SGDLS and CDR2 is YYNGEE. V lost 5 bases and J 0 bases, leaving 11 bases between the germline ends. This CDR3 is 14 amino acids long. The CDR3 DNA reads as TGTGCCAGCAGTGATCTCGACATGAACACTGAAGCTTTCTTT. Encoded protein: CASSDLDMNTEAFF. Full variable domain (rest looked up from reference TRBV9 and TRBJ1-1): DSGVTQTPKHLITATGQRVTLRCSPRSGDLSVYWYQQSLDQGLQFLIQYYNGEERAKGNILERFSAQQFPDLHSELNLSSLELGDSALYFCASSDLDMNTEAFFGQGTRLTVV.

DNA of the CDR3: TGTGCCAGCAGTTCTAACACCGGGGAGCTGTTTTTT. Protein sequence: CASSSNTGELFF. The chain combines TRBV5-4 with TRBJ2-2; D call uncertain. CDR3 length: 12 residues. CDR1 and CDR2 (germline): SGHNT, YYREEE (reference sequence). The V end was cut by 5 bases, the J end by 2 bases, with 4 bases between.

V is TRBV28 and J is TRBJ1-2; a possible D gene is TRBD1 (6 bases). This CDR3 is 15 amino acids long. Trimming took off 3 bases at V and 2 bases at J, with 13 bases between the two ends. Germline V gives CDR1 MDHEN, CDR2 SYDVKM. The CDR3 sequence is CASSFAGTKNYGYTF. CDR3 in DNA: TGTGCCAGCAGTTTCGCCGGGACAAAGAACTATGGCTACACCTTC.

A word on this clone: The germline gene is not matched at one end of the junction; a read error may be the cause. The chain couples TRBV5-4 to TRBJ1-1; 7 nucleotides match TRBD1. Germline CDR1 and CDR2: SGHNT and YYREEE (reference sequence). The CDR3 is made up of 14 amino acids. The CDR3 sequence: CASNLDRSNTEAFF. CDR3 nucleotide sequence: TGTGCCAGCAACTTGGACAGGTCGAACACTGAAGCTTTCTTT. The full variable domain, rest sourced from reference TRBV5-4 and TRBJ1-1, is ETGVTQSPTHLIKTRGQQVTLRCSSQSGHNTVSWYQQALGQGPQFIFQYYREEENGRGNFPPRFSGLQFPNYSSELNVNALELDDSALYLCASNLDRSNTEAFFGQGTRLTVV.

The chain has TRBV6-5 and TRBJ2-1, with 15 bases identical to TRBD2. Germline assignment: CDR1 MNHEY and CDR2 SVGAGI. V lost 10 bases, J lost 8 bases, and 6 bases stayed unmatched. CDR3 length: 14 amino acids. CDR3 sequence reads: CATRGLAGGDEQFF. The DNA for the CDR3 is TGTGCCACTAGGGGACTAGCGGGAGGAGATGAGCAGTTCTTC.

Details on this clone: The junction departs from germline at one end; a sequencing error may be responsible. This chain connects TRBV7-7 to TRBJ2-5; D remains ambiguous. This CDR3 is built from 14 residues. CDR1 is SSHAT and CDR2 is FNYEAQ in the germline V gene (reference sequence). The CDR3 reads CASSPRLTQETQYF. CDR3 sequence (DNA): TGTGCTAGCAGCCCCAGGCTGACACAAGAGACCCAGTACTTC.

The chain couples TRBV6-6 to TRBJ1-2, with TRBD1 matching 10 bases. Germline trimming cut 5 bases from V and 6 bases from J; bases unmatched to any gene: 6. Looked up from germline, CDR1 is MNHNY and CDR2 is SVGAGI (reference sequence). The CDR3 has 14 residues. This CDR3 is CASSPGQGIHGYTF. CDR3 DNA sequence: TGTGCCAGCAGTCCGGGACAGGGGATACATGGCTACACCTTC.

The J gene is TRBJ2-2, the V gene TRBV27; 8 nucleotides agree with TRBD2. CDR3 length: 16 amino acids. Germline CDR1 reads MNHEY; CDR2 reads SMNVEV (reference sequence). The ends lost 6 bases at V and 1 base at J; junction bases unmatched: 7. The CDR3 loop reads CASRPSGRVNTGELFF. CDR3 nucleotides: TGTGCCAGCAGACCGAGCGGGAGAGTGAACACCGGGGAGCTGTTTTTT.

The V and J genes are TRBV30 and TRBJ2-1; weak D call: TRBD2 (5 bases). Germline CDR1 GTSNPN, CDR2 SVGIG (reference sequence). There are 14 residues in the CDR3. Trimming removed 6 bases from V and 4 bases from J, with 16 bases in between. The CDR3 nucleotides read TGTGCCTGCTCCTTTGCGCGGGCTTACAATGAGCAGTTCTTC. Its translation: CACSFARAYNEQFF.

The chain joins TRBV4-3 to TRBJ1-1; D is undetermined. V was shortened by 3 bases and J by 4 bases, with 15 bases between the two germline ends. CDR3 size: 15 residues. Germline lookup yields CDR1 LGHNA and CDR2 YSLEER. CDR3 loop: CASSHPGGSGTEAFF. The CDR3 DNA is TGCGCCAGCAGCCACCCCGGCGGAAGCGGCACTGAAGCTTTCTTT.

The chain carries TRBV5-1 and TRBJ2-3; 10 bases map to TRBD2. J lost 6 bases, V lost 1 base, and 5 bases had no gene match. The V gene's germline CDR1 is SGHRS and CDR2 YFSETQ. The CDR3 spans 15 residues. CDR3 nucleotides: TGCGCCAGCAGCTTGAGCCTAGCGGGAGCGGATACGCAGTATTTT. Translation gives CASSLSLAGADTQYF.